These 12 T cell receptor beta chains were sequenced from one sample in a study of T cells in Graves' hyperthyroidism and ophthalmopathy. RNA transcripts provided the source from which TCR beta CDR3 regions were amplified. Using the HTBI primer set, a first-round RT-PCR was run on the TCR CDR3. A single record per CDR3 protein comes from TCRdb applying MiXCR to the multiplex PCR reads. Altogether some 440,000 distinct CDR3 sequences are present, 15% to 18% being singletons, with the ten largest covering 13% to 15%. Sequences were obtained from blood. The receptors were gathered from a woman aged 18-29 years with Graves' hyperthyroidism.

With respect to this clonotype: Lacking the conserved final phenylalanine or tryptophan, this CDR3 likely reflects a read error. CDR3 loop: CASGQTGGGLNTEAFY. CDR3 sequence (DNA): TGCGCCAGCGGCCAAACAGGGGGAGGTCTGAACACTGAAGCTTTCTAT. This rearrangement joins TRBV5-1 to TRBJ1-1, with TRBD1 matching 8 bases. CDR3 length: 16 amino acids. Looked up from germline, CDR1 is SGHRS and CDR2 is YFSETQ. J lost 0 bases, V lost 7 bases, and 11 bases had no gene match.

This clonotype was picked up many times. The gene calls are TRBV20-1 and TRBJ1-2; D is possibly TRBD1 (5 bases). Germline V gene lookup returns CDR1 DFQATT and CDR2 SNEGSKA (reference sequence). The CDR3 runs to 13 residues. V lost 3 bases, J lost 6 bases, and 14 bases lay in between. The chain's CDR3 is CSARGSAQDGYTF. For the CDR3, the DNA is TGCAGTGCTAGGGGCTCGGCACAGGATGGCTACACCTTC.

In this sample, this clonotype turned up many times. The CDR3 DNA follows: TGCAGTGCTAGCCCTAATCGGTGGTCTGAAGCTTTCTTT. This encodes CSASPNRWSEAFF. This chain joins TRBV20-1 and TRBJ1-1; D is ambiguous. This CDR3 region has 13 residues. Trimming stripped 3 bases from V and 6 bases from J, with 14 bases between. The germline V gene has CDR1 DFQATT and CDR2 SNEGSKA (reference sequence).

This clonotype has a handful of counts. The chain links TRBV28 to TRBJ2-1, with 8 bases fitting TRBD2. Germline lookup yields CDR1 MDHEN and CDR2 SYDVKM. The CDR3 consists of 12 residues. With V trimmed by 8 bases and J by 4 bases, 1 base remained unmatched. Here the CDR3 reads CASGLAYNEQFF. The CDR3 DNA follows: TGTGCCAGCGGACTAGCTTACAATGAGCAGTTCTTC. The full variable domain, its missing parts supplied by reference TRBV28 and TRBJ2-1, is DVKVTQSSRYLVKRTGEKVFLECVQDMDHENMFWYRQDPGLGLRLIYFSYDVKMKEKGDIPEGYSVSREKKERFSLILESASTNQTSMYLCASGLAYNEQFFGPGTRLTVL.

This clonotype occurred many times. The chain is built from TRBV6-2 or TRBV6-3 and TRBJ2-7, with D perhaps TRBD1 or TRBD2 (6 bases each). CDR1 and CDR2 (germline): MNHEY, SVGEGT. V was pared by 6 bases and J by 2 bases, with 20 bases between. CDR3 size: 16 residues. CDR3: CASRTTRGYRAYEQYF. Here the CDR3 DNA reads TGTGCCAGCAGGACAACTCGGGGGTACAGGGCCTACGAGCAGTACTTC.

The sample holds a few counts of this clonotype. The chain is built from TRBV11-2 and TRBJ2-6; D not certain. This CDR3 comprises 22 residues. CDR1 SGHAT and CDR2 FQNNGV come from the germline V gene. Between the trimmed V and J ends, which lost 2 bases and 0 bases, there was a span of 26 bases. Written as DNA, the CDR3 is TGTGCCAGCAGCTTAATCCCAAGAAGTAACAGATCACCAAACTCTGGGGCCAACGTCCTGACTTTC. It yields the protein CASSLIPRSNRSPNSGANVLTF. Full variable domain (missing parts from reference TRBV11-2 and TRBJ2-6): EAGVAQSPRYKIIEKRQSVAFWCNPISGHATLYWYQQILGQGPKLLIQFQNNGVVDDSQLPKDRFSAERLKGVDSTLKIQPAKLEDSAVYLCASSLIPRSNRSPNSGANVLTFGAGSRLTVL.

V is TRBV9 and J is TRBJ2-2, with D unresolved. The CDR3 runs 15 residues. Per germline, CDR1 SGDLS and CDR2 YYNGEE. The V gene lost 3 bases and the J gene lost 4 bases, with 13 bases spanning the gap. CDR3 sequence (DNA): TGTGCCAGCAGCGCTAGTAACACGCTCACCGGGGAGCTGTTTTTT. It specifies CASSASNTLTGELFF.

This clonotype has a single count. The chain has TRBV15 and TRBJ1-3; no clear D. The V end was cut by 3 bases, the J end by 0 bases, with 12 bases between. Germline V CDR1 and CDR2: LNHNV, YYDKDF (reference sequence). This CDR3 comprises 16 residues. The CDR3, as DNA: TGTGCCACCAGCAGGGCTACAGTGATCTCTGGAAACACCATATATTTT. Amino acid sequence: CATSRATVISGNTIYF.

The table lists this clonotype with a few counts. The V call is TRBV7-9, the J call TRBJ2-5; TRBD2 aligns across 7 bases. There are 18 residues in the CDR3. CDR1 SEHNR and CDR2 FQNEAQ come from the germline V gene (reference sequence). Trimming removed 5 bases from V and 5 bases from J; junction bases left unmatched: 20. DNA of the CDR3: TGTGCCAGCAGCCTGGGAGGGGTTAGCGTTCGCCGTGGGGAGACCCAGTACTTC. Translated, it gives CASSLGGVSVRRGETQYF.

This clonotype was counted many times. This chain uses TRBV6-6 with TRBJ1-2; no reliable D call. V was shortened by 0 bases and J by 1 base, with 15 bases between the two germline ends. CDR3 size: 17 residues. From germline, CDR1 is MNHNY and CDR2 SVGAGI (reference sequence). Here the CDR3 reads CASSYSRTRGLNYGYTF. For the CDR3, the DNA is TGTGCCAGCAGTTACTCTAGGACGCGAGGGCTTAACTATGGCTACACCTTC.

V and J are TRBV10-3 and TRBJ1-1; 11 bases match TRBD1. The ends lost 4 bases at V and 5 bases at J; junction bases unmatched: 12. The CDR3 runs 17 residues. CDR1 is ENHRY, CDR2 SYGVKD, per germline. Here the CDR3 reads CAISVSGTGGLSTEAFF. The CDR3 DNA reads TGTGCCATCAGTGTTTCCGGGACAGGGGGATTAAGTACTGAAGCTTTCTTT.

This clonotype came up a few times. The chain joins TRBV6-1 to TRBJ1-5, with 8 positions matching TRBD1. Germline CDR1 reads MNHNS; CDR2 reads SASEGT. V shed 11 bases, J shed 0 bases, and the junction held 6 bases outside the gene matches. CDR3 length: 14 residues. Here the CDR3 reads CALGQGLSNQPQHF. The CDR3 DNA is TGTGCCCTAGGACAGGGCCTTAGCAATCAGCCCCAGCATTTT.